This T cell receptor beta chain stems from a study of T cells in Graves' hyperthyroidism and ophthalmopathy. Diagnoses were made from clinical symptoms, serum measures (thyroxine and TRAb), thyroid ultrasound and orbital computed tomography. Amplified TCR beta CDR3 regions derived from RNA transcripts. When the TCR CDR3 underwent first-round RT-PCR, the HTBI primer set was used. MiXCR, run by TCRdb on the multiplex PCR reads, gives a single entry per CDR3 protein. The top ten clones hold about a sixth of a sample with roughly 700,000 distinct CDR3 sequences, roughly a sixth of them seen once. V gave up 3 bases and J gave up 7 bases; unmatched junction bases: 5. Germline V lookup: CDR1 WNHNN, CDR2 SYGVQD (reference sequence). This CDR3 has 15 amino acids.

This chain connects TRBV10-1 to TRBJ2-1; 11 bases line up with TRBD2. The TCR was taken from a man in his fifties or sixties with Graves' hyperthyroidism. Input material: blood. CDR3 nucleotide sequence: TGCGCCAGCAGTGATGTAGCGGGAGGGAAGAATGAGCAGTTCTTC. This gives the protein CASSDVAGGKNEQFF.